This entry is about one T cell receptor beta chain. As yet, its antigen is unknown. These data originate in a study of yellow fever vaccine responses in identical twins. The study's findings and limits: A vaccine T cell response that seemed partly convergent and partly personalized was reported in twins.

V gave up 3 bases and J gave up 3 bases, with 14 bases separating them. The CDR3 totals 15 residues. One entry per CDR3 protein results from TCRdb running MiXCR on the RT-PCR reads. Here the sample spans 1,500 to 2,000 distinct CDR3 sequences, roughly 87% being singletons. The J gene is TRBJ1-2, the V gene TRBV23-1; unclear D gene. TRBV23-1 is given ORF status, its function remaining uncertain. The sample in question was T cells from blood (PBMCs), unsorted or a sorted subset (not recorded which), obtained before or after yellow fever vaccination (not recorded which). This TCR was sampled from a woman between 18 and 30 years old who received the yellow fever vaccine. Here the CDR3 DNA reads TGCGCCAGCAGTCACATAACGGGGTCCTACTATGGCTACACCTTC. Its translation is CASSHITGSYYGYTF.